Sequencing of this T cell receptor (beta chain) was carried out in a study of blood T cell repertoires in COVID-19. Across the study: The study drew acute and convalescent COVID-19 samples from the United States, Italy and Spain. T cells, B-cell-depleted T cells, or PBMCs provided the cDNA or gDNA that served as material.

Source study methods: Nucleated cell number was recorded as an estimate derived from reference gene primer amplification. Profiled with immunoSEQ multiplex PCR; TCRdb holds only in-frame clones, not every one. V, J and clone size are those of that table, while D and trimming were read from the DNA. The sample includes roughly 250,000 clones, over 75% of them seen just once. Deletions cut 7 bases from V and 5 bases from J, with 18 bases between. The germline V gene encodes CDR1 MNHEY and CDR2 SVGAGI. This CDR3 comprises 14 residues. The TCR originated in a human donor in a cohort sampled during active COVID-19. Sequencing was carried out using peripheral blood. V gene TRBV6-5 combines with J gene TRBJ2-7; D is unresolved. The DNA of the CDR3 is TGTGCCAGCAAGCTCCGAGGTTCGGTGGACGAGCAGTACTTC. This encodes CASKLRGSVDEQYF.